This TCR beta chain stems from a study of PD-1 blockade in classical Hodgkin lymphoma. Unmatched junction bases numbered 11, after V lost 5 bases and J lost 0 bases. The CDR3 is 17 amino acids. Germline V gives CDR1 SGHRS, CDR2 YFSETQ. Measured with immunoSEQ multiplex PCR; TCRdb has only the in-frame clones, and not every one. The table lists some 35,000 clones, roughly 91% of them singletons. The sample's time point: newly diagnosed, previously untreated cHL patient sample. Negative magnetic selection isolated CD4+ T cells from thawed PBMCs. Comparison relied on PBMCs that came from newly diagnosed, untreated classical Hodgkin lymphoma. General study points: Relative to healthy donors, newly diagnosed patients reportedly had lower baseline TCR diversity, which was reported as lower still in relapsed/refractory patients. Underlying causes for the observed repertoire differences were not defined, possibly disease activity or prior therapy.

On this clone: The antigen remains undetermined.

The sequence came from a human donor with classical Hodgkin lymphoma. The chain uses TRBV5-1 and TRBJ1-3; 7 bases match TRBD1. The sample taken for sequencing was CD4+ T cells from blood. This CDR3 is CASSATGTASSGNTIYF. The DNA for the CDR3 is TGCGCCAGCAGTGCGACCGGGACAGCAAGCTCTGGAAACACCATATATTTT.